The clone carrying this TCR beta chain was counted once. This record comes from a study of human thymus T cells. Corrective heart surgery yielded the resections from which the thymus tissue came. V trimming: 3 bases; J trimming: 4 bases; junction bases outside the gene matches: 7. Germline CDR1 is LNHDA and CDR2 is SQIVND (reference sequence). CDR3 length: 16 amino acids. Assay used: immunoSEQ multiplex PCR; TCRdb lists only in-frame clones, some missing. Of roughly 120,000 clones listed, about 94% are singletons. Sequenced material: thymus tissue. The source is a boy younger than two with a congenital heart defect but otherwise immunologically healthy. V usage is TRBV19 and J usage is TRBJ2-5, with 11 bases aligning to TRBD1. DNA for the CDR3: TGTGCCAGTAGTATCCCAGGACAGGGGGCACGAGAGACCCAGTACTTC. The encoded protein is CASSIPGQGARETQYF.